Listed here is a single TCR beta chain. Its specificity is not known. TCRdb independently ran MiXCR on the 5' RACE reads; one entry per CDR3 protein. Among around 890,000 distinct CDR3 sequences listed, 10% to 15% were seen once. Germline V gene data show CDR1 as DFQATT and CDR2 as SNEGSKA (reference sequence). The CDR3 covers 14 residues. The V and J ends lost 4 bases and 5 bases, in that order; junction bases with no gene match: 5. This sample stems from a study of CD8 T cells in ankylosing spondylitis. Whole-study results and caveats: Seven to nine highly homologous variants made up a TCR beta motif, and this motif appeared characteristic of ankylosing spondylitis blood.

The V and J genes are TRBV20-1 and TRBJ2-5, with 12 positions matching TRBD2. This TCR derives from a male donor with ankylosing spondylitis. Specimen: blood, either unsorted or a sorted T cell fraction (not recorded which). Here the CDR3 reads CSAIWTSGVETQYF. CDR3 nucleotide sequence: TGCAGTGCTATTTGGACTAGCGGGGTTGAGACCCAGTACTTC.